Below are 32 T cell receptor beta chains sequenced from a single sample in a study of CD8+ T cells in alopecia areata. Sequencing used cDNA as its template, made by extracting RNA and reverse transcribing it. The table came from immunoSEQ multiplex PCR; TCRdb's copy has only in-frame clones and leaves some out. The data contain around 97,000 clones, 80% to 90% of them singletons. The treatment is: oral pan-JAK inhibitor, 5-10 mg twice daily. Sequenced here: CD8+ T cells sorted from blood, sampled between weeks 30 and 35, from a patient treated with tofacitinib. The receptors were gathered from a human donor with alopecia areata.

This clone was found once. V and J are TRBV11-2 and TRBJ2-3; 9 positions agree with TRBD1. V shed 1 base and J 4 bases; nucleotides not matched to a gene: 6. The V gene's germline CDR1 is SGHAT and CDR2 FQNNGV. This CDR3 has 16 residues. CDR3 nucleotides: TGTGCCAGCAGCTTAGCGCCGGGACAGGGACCAGATACGCAGTATTTT. The encoded protein is CASSLAPGQGPDTQYF.

The chain couples TRBV4-1 to TRBJ2-7; D not resolved. This CDR3 is 13 amino acids long. Between the trimmed V and J ends, which lost 0 bases and 6 bases, there was a span of 9 bases. Looked up from germline, CDR1 is MGHRA and CDR2 is YSYEKL. CDR3 in DNA: TGCGCCAGCAGCCAAGATTTCCTGTTCGAGCAGTACTTC. Protein: CASSQDFLFEQYF.

CDR3 bases: TGTGCCAGCAGCGTCCCTCCCCAGAATGAGCAGTTCTTC. This codes for CASSVPPQNEQFF. The chain links TRBV9 to TRBJ2-1; no clear D. Trimming cost V 2 bases and J 7 bases, with 10 bases left between them. The CDR3 consists of 13 residues. CDR1 SGDLS and CDR2 YYNGEE come from the germline V gene.

This clone was detected once. The chain is built from TRBV7-9 and TRBJ2-2; D is perhaps TRBD1 (6 bases). V was shortened by 5 bases and J by 7 bases, with 11 bases between the two germline ends. Germline CDR1 and CDR2: SEHNR and FQNEAQ (reference sequence). This CDR3 contains 13 residues. The CDR3 loop is CASSPTGIGELFF. In DNA, the CDR3 is TGTGCCAGCAGCCCTACAGGGATCGGGGAGCTGTTTTTT.

The chain joins TRBV27 to TRBJ2-2; 8 bases align to TRBD1. CDR3 length: 16 residues. J lost 7 bases, V lost 0 bases, and 7 bases had no gene match. Looked up from germline, CDR1 is MNHEY and CDR2 is SMNVEV (reference sequence). The CDR3 nucleotides are TGTGCCAGCAGTTTATCAAGGACAGGGATTGGCGGGGAGCTGTTTTTT. Its protein product is CASSLSRTGIGGELFF.

The chain combines TRBV30 with TRBJ2-2; D ambiguous. Germline assignment: CDR1 GTSNPN and CDR2 SVGIG (reference sequence). Trimming cost V 1 base and J 6 bases, with 9 bases left between them. This CDR3 is built from 13 residues. CDR3 in amino acids: CAWSDRFPGELFF. CDR3 sequence (DNA): TGTGCCTGGAGTGACCGGTTCCCCGGGGAGCTGTTTTTT.

For the CDR3, the DNA is TGTGCCAGCAGCCTCTACAGGGGTCCCCACGAGCAGTACTTC. Translation gives CASSLYRGPHEQYF. The chain links TRBV21-1 to TRBJ2-7; the D call TRBD1 from the table was never checked on the DNA. TRBV21-1 is deemed a pseudogene. The CDR3 is made up of 14 amino acids.

The chain uses TRBV28 and TRBJ2-7; 10 bases agree with TRBD2. Germline trimming cut 1 base from V and 5 bases from J; bases unmatched to any gene: 8. The CDR3 has 16 amino acids. Germline lookup yields CDR1 MDHEN and CDR2 SYDVKM. DNA of the CDR3: TGTGCCAGCAGTTTATCCAGCGGGAGGGCCCGTAACGAGCAGTACTTC. It is translated as CASSLSSGRARNEQYF.

The rearrangement links TRBV27 to TRBJ2-7, with TRBD2 matching over 9 bases. There are 15 residues in the CDR3. Germline loops: CDR1 MNHEY, CDR2 SMNVEV (reference sequence). With 1 base clipped from V and 2 bases from J, the junction kept 3 bases outside the gene matches. The CDR3 DNA reads TGTGCCAGCAGTTTATGGGCGGGGGGGCCCTACGAGCAGTACTTC. It codes for CASSLWAGGPYEQYF.

V usage is TRBV7-3 and J usage is TRBJ1-6; 9 positions agree with TRBD1. There are 17 residues in the CDR3. J gave up 4 bases and V 10 bases, and 14 bases lay outside the gene matches. The germline V gene encodes CDR1 SGHTA and CDR2 FQGTGA. The CDR3 DNA follows: TGTGCCACCATGACAGGGGGTATCATTGTATATAATTCACCCCTCCACTTT. Its protein product is CATMTGGIIVYNSPLHF.

J is TRBJ2-1 and V is TRBV7-8; 10 bases are shared with TRBD2. From germline, CDR1 is SGHVS and CDR2 FQNEAQ. The CDR3 length is 15 residues. Unmatched junction bases numbered 13, after V lost 9 bases and J lost 8 bases. This CDR3 is CASHPKREGPHEQFF. For the CDR3, the DNA is TGTGCCAGTCACCCAAAGCGGGAGGGTCCCCATGAGCAGTTCTTC.

This clone turned up a few times. The V call is TRBV27, the J call TRBJ2-3, with a possible D match to TRBD1 (5 bases). V was trimmed by 2 bases and J by 3 bases, leaving 9 bases between them. The CDR3 covers 14 residues. Germline CDR1 reads MNHEY; CDR2 reads SMNVEV (reference sequence). CDR3 nucleotide sequence: TGTGCCAGCAGTTTACTCCCAGGGACAGATACGCAGTATTTT. Translation gives CASSLLPGTDTQYF.

V gene TRBV5-6 combines with J gene TRBJ2-7, with 10 nucleotides matching TRBD1. The V and J ends lost 4 bases and 6 bases, in that order; junction bases with no gene match: 1. The CDR3 has 12 residues. Germline CDR1 SGHDT, CDR2 YYEEEE. The CDR3 reads CASSGDRGEQYF. The CDR3 DNA reads as TGTGCCAGCAGCGGGGACAGGGGCGAGCAGTACTTC.

This chain joins TRBV27 and TRBJ2-7; D remains ambiguous. With 6 bases removed from V and 0 bases from J, the gap between germline ends came to 21 bases. There are 17 residues in the CDR3. Looked up from germline, CDR1 is MNHEY and CDR2 is SMNVEV (reference sequence). The DNA of the CDR3 is TGTGCCAGCAGCCCTCCCAACGTTCCTATCCCCTCCTACGAGCAGTACTTC. It translates to CASSPPNVPIPSYEQYF.

The chain is built from TRBV4-1 and TRBJ2-7; D assignment may be TRBD1 or TRBD2 (5 bases each). This CDR3 comprises 15 residues. V lost 3 bases, J lost 0 bases, and 12 bases lay in between. Germline-derived CDR1 and CDR2 are MGHRA and YSYEKL. The CDR3 region has the DNA TGCGCCAGCAGCCAGACGGGGACGGTCTCCTACGAGCAGTACTTC. Translation gives CASSQTGTVSYEQYF.

The sample holds a few counts of this clone. The chain is built from TRBV19 and TRBJ2-6; D is uncertain. The CDR3 has 12 residues. V lost 4 bases to trimming and J lost 3 bases, with 1 base between them. Germline V gene sequence: CDR1 LNHDA, CDR2 SQIVND (reference sequence). The CDR3 region is CASSSGANVLTF. For the CDR3, the DNA is TGTGCCAGTAGTAGTGGGGCCAACGTCCTGACTTTC.

The genes are TRBV14 and TRBJ2-3; 7 bases align to TRBD2. In germline, CDR1 is SGHDN, CDR2 FVKESK. The V and J ends lost 4 bases and 7 bases, in that order; junction bases with no gene match: 2. CDR3 length: 12 amino acids. The CDR3 loop reads CASSLGGNTQYF. CDR3 sequence (DNA): TGTGCCAGCAGCCTCGGGGGGAATACGCAGTATTTT.

J is TRBJ2-7 and V is TRBV4-1; D possibly corresponds to TRBD1 (6 bases). CDR3 size: 16 residues. V was pared by 4 bases and J by 0 bases, with 16 bases between. The V gene's germline CDR1 is MGHRA and CDR2 YSYEKL. CDR3 protein: CASSPRGGPSSYEQYF. CDR3 in DNA: TGCGCCAGCAGCCCCAGGGGCGGCCCCAGCTCCTACGAGCAGTACTTC.

CDR3 nucleotides: TGTGCCAGCAGCCTCCGGGACACCGCTGAAGCTTTCTTT. It yields the protein CASSLRDTAEAFF. V usage is TRBV5-4 and J usage is TRBJ1-1, with a possible D match to TRBD1 (6 bases). The V gene's germline CDR1 is SGHNT and CDR2 YYREEE (reference sequence). The CDR3 contains 13 residues. V was pared by 4 bases and J by 6 bases, with 13 bases between.

The genes are TRBV9 and TRBJ2-1; D not certain. Germline CDR1 is SGDLS and CDR2 is YYNGEE. Between the trimmed V and J ends, which lost 0 bases and 0 bases, there was a span of 7 bases. The CDR3 totals 15 residues. The CDR3 reads CASSVGTVSYNEQFF. The DNA for the CDR3 is TGTGCCAGCAGCGTAGGAACGGTCTCCTACAATGAGCAGTTCTTC.

V is TRBV5-1 and J is TRBJ2-7; 10 positions match TRBD1. The junction had 4 bases not matched to a gene; V was cut back by 3 bases and J by 4 bases. This CDR3 comprises 14 residues. The germline CDR1 and CDR2 sequences are SGHRS and YFSETQ. CDR3 residues: CASSSRDRGYEQYF. The CDR3, as DNA: TGCGCCAGCAGCTCCCGGGACAGGGGTTACGAGCAGTACTTC.

This clone was seen only a few times. This chain uses TRBV29-1 with TRBJ1-1; TRBD1 is a possible D gene (5 bases). Germline CDR1 SQVTM, CDR2 ANQGSEA. Trimming removed 7 bases at V and 6 bases at J, with 12 bases between. The CDR3 has 11 amino acids. The CDR3 loop reads CSARRDAEAFF. Here the CDR3 DNA reads TGCAGCGCAAGGAGGGACGCTGAAGCTTTCTTT.

The V and J genes are TRBV28 and TRBJ1-2, with no clear D. The CDR3 runs 13 residues. The V end was cut by 5 bases, the J end by 4 bases, with 11 bases between. CDR1 and CDR2 (germline): MDHEN, SYDVKM. The CDR3 spells CASSLDGAYGYTF. The CDR3 DNA reads TGTGCCAGCAGTCTGGACGGAGCCTATGGCTACACCTTC.

The CDR3 reads CASANGLGGSYEQYF. The CDR3 coding sequence is TGTGCTAGTGCCAATGGGCTCGGCGGGTCCTACGAGCAGTACTTC. This chain joins TRBV12-5 and TRBJ2-7; weak D call: TRBD2 (5 bases). The germline V gene encodes CDR1 LGHNT and CDR2 FRNRAP. The CDR3 has 15 amino acids. Trimming removed 7 bases from V and 1 base from J, with 17 bases in between.

V and J are TRBV6-6 and TRBJ2-7; a weak D match, TRBD1 (5 bases). V was clipped by 2 bases and J by 2 bases, with 10 bases between them. CDR3 length: 14 residues. CDR1 MNHNY and CDR2 SVGAGI come from the germline V gene (reference sequence). CDR3 sequence: CASSYVSQAYEQYF. The CDR3, as DNA: TGTGCCAGCAGTTACGTCTCACAGGCCTACGAGCAGTACTTC.

The chain recombines TRBV29-1 with TRBJ1-1; D gene unclear. The CDR3 length is 11 residues. Germline V gene lookup returns CDR1 SQVTM and CDR2 ANQGSEA. V lost 5 bases to trimming and J lost 5 bases, with 9 bases between them. CDR3 region: CSVLGKTEAFF. CDR3 nucleotides: TGCAGCGTTCTGGGGAAGACTGAAGCTTTCTTT.

This clone was counted a few times. The chain has TRBV7-8 and TRBJ2-5, with 8 bases matching TRBD1. The J call may be in error: the DNA end matches TRBJ2-7 better. From germline, CDR1 is SGHVS and CDR2 FQNEAQ. The CDR3 runs 15 residues. The chain's CDR3 is CASSPRGTGYNEQYF. CDR3 coding DNA: TGTGCCAGCAGTCCCAGGGGGACAGGATACAACGAGCAGTACTTC.

This sequence joins TRBV7-9 and TRBJ2-5; 7 bases align to TRBD2. This CDR3 contains 13 residues. Germline assignment: CDR1 SEHNR and CDR2 FQNEAQ (reference sequence). Trimming removed 5 bases from V and 3 bases from J; junction bases left unmatched: 3. In nucleotides, the CDR3 is TGTGCCAGCAGCGTGGGGGGGGAAGAGACCCAGTACTTC. This gives the protein CASSVGGEETQYF.

The V call is TRBV27, the J call TRBJ2-3; unclear D gene. Looked up from germline, CDR1 is MNHEY and CDR2 is SMNVEV (reference sequence). CDR3 size: 14 residues. V lost 3 bases, J lost 0 bases, and 7 bases lay in between. Here the CDR3 DNA reads TGTGCCAGCAGTTTGGAGTCCAGCACAGATACGCAGTATTTT. Translated: CASSLESSTDTQYF.

J is TRBJ2-3 and V is TRBV9; either TRBD1 or TRBD2 may fit D (5 bases each). Trimming cost V 4 bases and J 5 bases, with 11 bases left between them. There are 13 residues in the CDR3. Looked up from germline, CDR1 is SGDLS and CDR2 is YYNGEE. The DNA of the CDR3 is TGTGCCAGCAGCCCCTGGGACGGAGATACGCAGTATTTT. Its protein is CASSPWDGDTQYF.

V is TRBV28 and J is TRBJ2-6; unclear D gene. Germline values: CDR1 MDHEN, CDR2 SYDVKM. The CDR3 has 16 residues. Trimming pared 5 bases from V and 3 bases from J, leaving 14 bases between. Written as DNA, the CDR3 is TGTGCCAGCAGTCTTTTGAGTTTAGGTGGGGCCAACGTCCTGACTTTC. This translates into CASSLLSLGGANVLTF.

The gene calls are TRBV29-1 and TRBJ2-7, with D possibly being TRBD2 (6 bases). The length of the CDR3 is 14 residues. Trimming pared 4 bases from V and 3 bases from J, leaving 16 bases between. Germline CDR1 SQVTM, CDR2 ANQGSEA. The CDR3 reads CSVGRGDKDYEQYF. As DNA, the CDR3 is TGCAGCGTTGGGCGGGGCGACAAAGACTACGAGCAGTACTTC.